This T cell receptor beta chain was recorded in a study of T cells in Graves' hyperthyroidism and ophthalmopathy (dated 2019 in TCRdb). For the study in its entirety: Peripheral blood samples were taken at the time of initial diagnosis, prior to any treatment. A discovery cohort of about a hundred patients, about 43 with Graves' ophthalmopathy and approximately 60 with stable Graves' hyperthyroidism, was used to find distinguishing TCR V-J signatures. An independent validation cohort of around 19 hyperthyroidism patients and roughly 16 patients who later progressed to ophthalmopathy tested prospective prediction of ophthalmopathy. The approximately 100 discovery patients were divided at random into training and test sets in a 7:3 ratio. In addition, the study compared T-cell repertoires in thyroid tissue and in blood from five or six Graves' hyperthyroidism patients. After blood sampling, hyperthyroidism patients were treated with methimazole at a starting dose of 30 mg daily, and ophthalmopathy patients were treated with high-dose intravenous methylprednisolone. The paper describes TCR Vbeta CDR3 sequencing of more than 120 peripheral blood samples, made up of 40 to 45 ophthalmopathy patients, around 78 hyperthyroidism patients and 17 progressor patients. Study-level results and caveats: Blood samples also contained most of the expanded thyroid clonotypes (frequency above 0.001), which suggests that blood repertoires may reflect thyroid immune responses. No statistical method was used to set the sample size in advance, and investigators knew the group allocation. In validation, the model predicted progression to ophthalmopathy with approximately 69% sensitivity and over 72% specificity, a median of approximately 6.5 months before onset. In cross-validation, a model built on a 13 V-J signature told ophthalmopathy apart from stable hyperthyroidism with roughly 87% sensitivity and about 81% specificity, and in testing the same model reached 80%/75%.

In its sample, this clonotype was seen a few times. The clone's antigen remains unknown. Base qualities are not at hand, and no much larger clone is one base apart. The TCR beta CDR3 regions were amplified from the RNA transcripts. A first-round RT-PCR of the TCR CDR3 used the HTBI primer set with the Qiagen OneStep RT-PCR kit. The libraries were constructed in a second round of multiplex PCR and then size-selected and purified. Paired-end sequencing of the libraries was performed with 100 bp reads on an Illumina HiSeq2000. For the original study's pipeline: Raw data were processed with SOAPnuke, discarding reads with adapters, uncalled bases, mean Phred below 15, or no exact constant-primer or identifier match. COPE v1.2.5 was used to merge high-quality paired reads, and clonotypes were defined as unique nucleotide sequences. Clonotypes were aligned to IMGT TRBV, TRBD and TRBJ reference segments using MiTCR v1.1. The analysis was restricted to V-J combinations with a frequency above 0.0001, which together covered about 99% of the repertoires. A TCS score was defined as the ratio of F50 (clonal expansion) to E x V (chaos), with BLOSUM62-based TCRdist applied between CDR3 peptides within each V-J. Welch's t-statistics and random forest reduced around 520 V-J features to 10 to 15, which were used in a naive Bayes classifier (R e1071). Clones were called with MiXCR by TCRdb after fastp trimmed the public reads at Q25, and only in-frame beta chains were retained. Every CDR3 protein is listed once, alongside the most common genes and DNA of its rows. What appears here as the V and J calls and clone size reflects TCRdb's work, not the paper's. The sample data list 560,000 or so distinct CDR3 sequences, and about 20% of these were observed just once. 40% to 50% of the sample rests with the top ten.

In the ophthalmopathy patients, disease was moderately to severely active, with a Clinical Activity Score of 3 or more, a NOSPECS grade of 4 or more, and a duration of less than 3 months. Any patient with an uncontrolled infection, another autoimmune disease, pregnancy or lactation was excluded. Diagnoses were established on the basis of clinical symptoms, serum thyroxine and TRAb, thyroid ultrasound, and orbital computed tomography. Ficoll-Paque density gradient centrifugation was used to isolate PBMCs from around 9.1 ml of fresh peripheral blood. Total RNA was extracted with Trizol reagent, and quality was checked on an Agilent 2100 Bioanalyzer. Relative to germline, V is missing 5 bases and J is missing 4 bases, with 6 bases of the junction outside any gene match. Reading from cysteine to phenylalanine, the CDR3 counts 14 amino acids. Here the CDR3 DNA is all that survives: 42 bases in frame from base 1. Taken from the germline V gene, the CDR1 and CDR2 loops are SGHVS and FQNEAQ.

What was sequenced was blood. The receptor chain draws on TRBV7-8 and TRBJ1-2; 8 central nucleotides agree with TRBD1. The receptor's source is a man aged 35-49 years with Graves' ophthalmopathy. The CDR3 here reads CASSLGQGTYGYTF. The bases are TGTGCCAGCAGCCTAGGACAGGGAACCTATGGCTACACCTTC.